Presented here are 8 T cell receptor beta chains from one specimen sequenced in a study of CD8 T cells in Susac syndrome. Reverse transcription of about 0.45 to 1 ug RNA was carried out with random hexamers. From the immunoSEQ multiplex PCR reads, TCRdb called clonotypes with MiXCR, one entry per CDR3 protein. Altogether under 200,000 distinct CDR3 sequences are present, 85% to 95% being singletons, with the ten largest covering 0.1% to 0.12%. Sequencing used CD4+ T cells from PBMCs. These receptors all come from a human donor with Susac syndrome.

The chain recombines TRBV14 with TRBJ1-2; 7 bases line up with TRBD1. Germline V gene sequence: CDR1 SGHDN, CDR2 FVKESK. V shed 4 bases, J shed 4 bases, and the junction held 9 bases outside the gene matches. The CDR3 has 15 amino acids. The CDR3 nucleotides read TGTGCCAGCAGCCCCAGCGACGGGGACAGCTATGGCTACACCTTC. Translating gives CASSPSDGDSYGYTF. The whole variable domain, filled in from reference TRBV14 and TRBJ1-2, reads EAGVTQFPSHSVIEKGQTVTLRCDPISGHDNLYWYRRVMGKEIKFLLHFVKESKQDESGMPNNRFLAERTGGTYSTLKVQPAELEDSGVYFCASSPSDGDSYGYTFGSGTRLTVV.

The chain carries TRBV3-1 and TRBJ2-7; 12 nucleotides align to TRBD2. J lost 2 bases, V lost 3 bases, and 2 bases had no gene match. CDR1 and CDR2 (germline): LGHDT, YNNKEL (reference sequence). The CDR3 has 15 residues. The CDR3 loop reads CASSQASGGAYEQYF. CDR3 coding DNA: TGTGCCAGCAGCCAGGCTAGCGGGGGGGCCTACGAGCAGTACTTC.

In nucleotides, the CDR3 is TGTGCCATCGGGTACACAGATACGCAGTATTTT. This encodes CAIGYTDTQYF. This chain connects TRBV10-3 to TRBJ2-3; D gene unclear. The CDR3 spans 11 residues. Germline V gene sequence: CDR1 ENHRY, CDR2 SYGVKD. Trimming took 8 bases from V and 2 from J, leaving 5 bases between them.

This sequence joins TRBV7-3 and TRBJ2-5; the D is unclear. The CDR3 sequence is 13 residues long. Trimming took 0 bases from V and 2 from J, leaving 4 bases between them. CDR1 and CDR2 from the germline V gene are SGHTA and FQGTGA. The CDR3 coding sequence is TGTGCCAGCAGCTTAACGAGACAAGAGACCCAGTACTTC. Translated, it gives CASSLTRQETQYF. The full variable domain, its missing parts supplied by reference TRBV7-3 and TRBJ2-5, is GAGVSQTPSNKVTEKGKYVELRCDPISGHTALYWYRQSLGQGPEFLIYFQGTGAADDSGLPNDRFFAVRPEGSVSTLKIQRTERGDSAVYLCASSLTRQETQYFGPGTRLLVL.

The chain couples TRBV18 to TRBJ1-1; TRBD1 matches at 7 bases. With V trimmed by 3 bases and J by 3 bases, 10 bases remained unmatched. This CDR3 region has 16 residues. The germline V gene encodes CDR1 KGHSH and CDR2 LQKENI. CDR3 in DNA: TGTGCCAGCTCACCTACGGCAGGGGGTTTGGACACTGAAGCTTTCTTT. The encoded protein is CASSPTAGGLDTEAFF.

Comments on this clonotype: The DNA is omitted, as the CDR3 cannot be located on it reliably, and the CDR3 follows TCRdb's listing. The V gene is TRBV12-3 or TRBV12-4, the J gene TRBJ2-5. The CDR3 is made up of 14 amino acids, end residues included. The chain's CDR3 is CASSFLAGQETQYF.

The chain uses TRBV12-3 or TRBV12-4 and TRBJ1-2; 10 bases are shared with TRBD1. V shed 5 bases and J 4 bases; nucleotides not matched to a gene: 7. The CDR3 has 15 residues. The CDR3 DNA sequence: TGTGCCAGCAGTATCCGGGGACAGGGGATCTATGGCTACACCTTC. This sequence encodes CASSIRGQGIYGYTF.

V is TRBV9 and J is TRBJ2-7, with 8 bases matching TRBD1. The ends lost 0 bases at V and 3 bases at J; junction bases unmatched: 2. The CDR3 has 14 amino acids. Germline V gene data show CDR1 as SGDLS and CDR2 as YYNGEE. CDR3 residues: CASSVGDRGYEQYF. CDR3 DNA: TGTGCCAGCAGCGTAGGTGACAGGGGCTACGAGCAGTACTTC.